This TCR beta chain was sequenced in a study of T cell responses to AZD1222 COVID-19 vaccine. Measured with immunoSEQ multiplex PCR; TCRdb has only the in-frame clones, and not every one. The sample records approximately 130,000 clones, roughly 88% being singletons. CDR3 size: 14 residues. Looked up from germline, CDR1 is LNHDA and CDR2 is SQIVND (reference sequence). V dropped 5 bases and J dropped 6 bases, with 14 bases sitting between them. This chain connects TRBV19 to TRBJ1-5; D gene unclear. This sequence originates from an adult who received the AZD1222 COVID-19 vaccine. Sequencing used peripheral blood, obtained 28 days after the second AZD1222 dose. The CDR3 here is CASSRTEKGQPQHF. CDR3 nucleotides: TGTGCCAGTAGTCGGACCGAGAAGGGTCAGCCCCAGCATTTT.